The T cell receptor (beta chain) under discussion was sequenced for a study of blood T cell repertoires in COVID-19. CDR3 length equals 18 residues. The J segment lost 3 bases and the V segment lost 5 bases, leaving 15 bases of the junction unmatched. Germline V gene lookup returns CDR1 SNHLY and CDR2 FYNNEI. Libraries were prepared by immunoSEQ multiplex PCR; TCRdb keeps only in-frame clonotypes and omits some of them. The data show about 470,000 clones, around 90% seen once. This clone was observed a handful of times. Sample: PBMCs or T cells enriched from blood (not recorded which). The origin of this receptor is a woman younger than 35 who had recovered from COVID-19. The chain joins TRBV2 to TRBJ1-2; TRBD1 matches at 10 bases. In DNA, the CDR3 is TGTGCCAGCAGTACATATGGTGGGACAGGGGAGAGGTACTATGGCTACACCTTC. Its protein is CASSTYGGTGERYYGYTF.